These 3 T cell receptor beta chains originate from one sample sequenced in a study of cytomegalovirus exposure and HLA in healthy donors. PCR primers comprised 60 Vbeta and 13 Jbeta primers. The table came from immunoSEQ multiplex PCR; TCRdb's copy has only in-frame clones and leaves some out. Of 200,000 to 250,000 clones in the sample, around nine tenths were seen once. Sequenced input: PBMCs. The receptors shown here come from a woman aged 18-29 years in good health and CMV-seronegative.

The CDR3 loop reads CASSLAGGEEAFF. DNA for the CDR3: TGTGCCAGCAGCTTAGCAGGGGGCGAGGAAGCTTTCTTT. The rearrangement uses TRBV7-3 and TRBJ1-1; 8 bases fit TRBD1. This CDR3 is built from 13 residues. Germline CDR1 is SGHTA and CDR2 is FQGTGA. V shed 2 bases and J 8 bases; nucleotides not matched to a gene: 4.

The rearrangement joins TRBV7-2 to TRBJ1-2; 9 bases align to TRBD1. Trimming at V came to 0 bases and at J to 1 base, leaving 9 bases not matched to a gene. CDR1 SGHTA and CDR2 FQGNSA come from the germline V gene. The CDR3 covers 18 residues. The CDR3 DNA reads as TGTGCCAGCAGCTTAGCGGGACAGGGCGCCAGCCTTAACTATGGCTACACCTTC. Its translation: CASSLAGQGASLNYGYTF.

This clone was counted a single time. This rearrangement joins TRBV9 to TRBJ1-4; TRBD1 might be the D (5 bases). Between the trimmed V and J ends, which lost 2 bases and 5 bases, there was a span of 10 bases. The CDR3 totals 14 residues. Germline values: CDR1 SGDLS, CDR2 YYNGEE. The CDR3 here is CASSVGTGNEKLFF. Here the CDR3 DNA reads TGTGCCAGCAGCGTCGGGACTGGAAATGAAAAACTGTTTTTT.